The clone carrying this TCR beta chain was found once. Noted time point: blood at routine non-recurrence follow-up after resection. Sequencing covered unsorted whole RNA taken from tumor, nontumor lung or frozen PBMC. The data originate from a study of spatial heterogeneity in lung cancer. Using its own MiXCR run on the 5' RACE reads, TCRdb lists one record per CDR3 protein. The sample holds 50,000 to 60,000 distinct CDR3 sequences, around 7.7% seen once. The sample in question was PBMCs, obtained at follow-up. This sequence was found in a female donor with early-stage non-small cell lung cancer.

CDR3 sequence (DNA): TGTGCCAGCAGCGACCGGGACAGGGTCTCTTATGAGCAGTTCTTC. Its protein is CASSDRDRVSYEQFF. The V gene is TRBV7-6, the J gene TRBJ2-1; 9 bases map to TRBD1. The CDR3 loop spans 15 amino acids. Per germline, CDR1 SGHVS and CDR2 FNYEAQ. V shed 5 bases, J shed 8 bases, and the junction held 10 bases outside the gene matches. The full variable domain, rest sourced from reference TRBV7-6 and TRBJ2-1, is GAGVSQSPRYKVTKRGQDVALRCDPISGHVSLYWYRQALGQGPEFLTYFNYEAQQDKSGLPNDRFSAERPEGSISTLTIQRTEQRDSAMYRCASSDRDRVSYEQFFGPGTRLTVL.